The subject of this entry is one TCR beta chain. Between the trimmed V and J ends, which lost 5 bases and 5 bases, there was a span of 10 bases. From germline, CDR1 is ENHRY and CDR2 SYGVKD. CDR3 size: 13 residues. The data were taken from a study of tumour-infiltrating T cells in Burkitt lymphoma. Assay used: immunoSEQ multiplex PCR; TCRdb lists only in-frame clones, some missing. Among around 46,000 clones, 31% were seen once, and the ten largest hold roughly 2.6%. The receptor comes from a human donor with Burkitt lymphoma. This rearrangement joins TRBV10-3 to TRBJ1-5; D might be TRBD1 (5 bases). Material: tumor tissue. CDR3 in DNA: TGTGCCATCAGTTTCAGGGAGGATCAGCCCCAGCATTTT. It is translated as CAISFREDQPQHF.